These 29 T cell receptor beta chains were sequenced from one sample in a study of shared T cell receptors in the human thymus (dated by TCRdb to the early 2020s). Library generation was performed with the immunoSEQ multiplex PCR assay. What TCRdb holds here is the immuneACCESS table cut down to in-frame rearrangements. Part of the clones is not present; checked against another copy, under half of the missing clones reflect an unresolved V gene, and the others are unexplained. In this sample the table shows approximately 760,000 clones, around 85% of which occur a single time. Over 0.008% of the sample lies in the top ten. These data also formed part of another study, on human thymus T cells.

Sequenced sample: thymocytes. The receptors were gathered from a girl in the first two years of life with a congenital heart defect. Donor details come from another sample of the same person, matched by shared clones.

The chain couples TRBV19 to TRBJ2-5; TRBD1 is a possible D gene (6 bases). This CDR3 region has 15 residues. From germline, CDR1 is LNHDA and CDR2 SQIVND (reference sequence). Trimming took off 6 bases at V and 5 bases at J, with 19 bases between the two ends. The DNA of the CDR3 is TGTGCCAGTAGGATCCGGGACAACTATTCTGAGACCCAGTACTTC. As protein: CASRIRDNYSETQYF.

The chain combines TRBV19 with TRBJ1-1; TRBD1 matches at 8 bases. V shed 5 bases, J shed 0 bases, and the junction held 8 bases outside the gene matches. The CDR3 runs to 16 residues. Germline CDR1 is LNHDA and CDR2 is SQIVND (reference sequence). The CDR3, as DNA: TGTGCCAGTAGTGGGGGGACAGGAGACATGAACACTGAAGCTTTCTTT. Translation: CASSGGTGDMNTEAFF.

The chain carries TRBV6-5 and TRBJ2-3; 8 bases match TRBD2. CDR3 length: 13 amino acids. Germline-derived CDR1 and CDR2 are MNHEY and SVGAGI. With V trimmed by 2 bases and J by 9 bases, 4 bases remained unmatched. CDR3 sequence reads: CASSYLGTRTQYF. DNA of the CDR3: TGTGCCAGCAGTTACCTTGGGACTAGAACGCAGTATTTT.

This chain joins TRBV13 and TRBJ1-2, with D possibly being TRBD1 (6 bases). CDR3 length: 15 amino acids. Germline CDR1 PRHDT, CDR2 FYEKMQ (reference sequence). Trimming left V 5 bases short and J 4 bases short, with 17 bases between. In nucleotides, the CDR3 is TGTGCCAGCAGCCCGGGGCCAGGGGATGTCTATGGCTACACCTTC. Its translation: CASSPGPGDVYGYTF.

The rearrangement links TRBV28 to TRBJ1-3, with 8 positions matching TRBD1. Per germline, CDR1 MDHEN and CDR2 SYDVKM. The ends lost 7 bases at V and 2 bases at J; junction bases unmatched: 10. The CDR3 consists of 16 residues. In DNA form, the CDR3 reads TGTGCCAGCACCTGTGACAGGGGATTGACTGGAAACACCATATATTTT. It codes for CASTCDRGLTGNTIYF.

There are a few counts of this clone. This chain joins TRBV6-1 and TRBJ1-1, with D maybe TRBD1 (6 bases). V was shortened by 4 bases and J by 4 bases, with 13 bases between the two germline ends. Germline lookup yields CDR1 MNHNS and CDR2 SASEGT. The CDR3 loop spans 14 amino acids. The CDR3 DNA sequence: TGTGCCAGCAGTGCCTTTGACAGGAGCACTGAAGCTTTCTTT. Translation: CASSAFDRSTEAFF.

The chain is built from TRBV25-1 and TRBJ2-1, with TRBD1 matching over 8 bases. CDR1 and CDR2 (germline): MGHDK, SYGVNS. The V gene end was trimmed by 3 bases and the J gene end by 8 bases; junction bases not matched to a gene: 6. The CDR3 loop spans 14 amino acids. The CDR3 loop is CASSDEDRVDEQFF. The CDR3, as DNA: TGTGCCAGCAGTGATGAGGACAGGGTGGATGAGCAGTTCTTC.

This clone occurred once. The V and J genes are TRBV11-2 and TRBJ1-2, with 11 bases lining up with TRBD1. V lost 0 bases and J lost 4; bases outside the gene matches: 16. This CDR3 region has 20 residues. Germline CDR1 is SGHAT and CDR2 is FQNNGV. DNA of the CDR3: TGTGCCAGCAGCTTAGATCGCGGGGGACAGGGGGGTATCGTATCCTATGGCTACACCTTC. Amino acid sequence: CASSLDRGGQGGIVSYGYTF.

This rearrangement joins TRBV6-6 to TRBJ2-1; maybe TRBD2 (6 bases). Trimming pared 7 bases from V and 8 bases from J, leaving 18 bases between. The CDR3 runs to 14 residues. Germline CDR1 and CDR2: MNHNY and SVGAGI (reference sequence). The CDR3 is CASKPPPGRYEQFF. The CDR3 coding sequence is TGTGCCAGCAAGCCCCCCCCAGGGAGGTATGAGCAGTTCTTC.

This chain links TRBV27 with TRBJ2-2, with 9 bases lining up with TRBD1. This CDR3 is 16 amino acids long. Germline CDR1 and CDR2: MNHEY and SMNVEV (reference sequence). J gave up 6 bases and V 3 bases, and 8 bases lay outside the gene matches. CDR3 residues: CASSFGGQGFAGELFF. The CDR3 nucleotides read TGTGCCAGCAGTTTTGGGGGACAGGGTTTTGCCGGGGAGCTGTTTTTT.

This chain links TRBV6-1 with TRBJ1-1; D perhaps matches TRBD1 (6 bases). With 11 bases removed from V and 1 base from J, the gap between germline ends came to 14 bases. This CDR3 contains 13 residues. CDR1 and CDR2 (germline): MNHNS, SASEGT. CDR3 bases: TGTGCCGAACAGGGTCCGTGGAACACTGAAGCTTTCTTT. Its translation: CAEQGPWNTEAFF.

CDR3 bases: TGCAGCGCCCAGGACAGGGACGAGGGCTACACCTTC. It yields the protein CSAQDRDEGYTF. This sequence joins TRBV29-1 and TRBJ1-2; 8 bases are shared with TRBD1. CDR3 size: 12 residues. CDR1 is SQVTM, CDR2 ANQGSEA, per germline. The ends lost 7 bases at V and 8 bases at J; junction bases unmatched: 9.

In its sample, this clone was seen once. CDR3 in amino acids: CASSPLGNTEAFF. Written as DNA, the CDR3 is TGTGCCAGCTCACCGCTCGGGAACACTGAAGCTTTCTTT. The chain uses TRBV18 and TRBJ1-1, with no clear D. The CDR3 has 13 amino acids. V lost 3 bases to trimming and J lost 1 base, with 6 bases between them. CDR1 and CDR2 (germline): KGHSH, LQKENI.

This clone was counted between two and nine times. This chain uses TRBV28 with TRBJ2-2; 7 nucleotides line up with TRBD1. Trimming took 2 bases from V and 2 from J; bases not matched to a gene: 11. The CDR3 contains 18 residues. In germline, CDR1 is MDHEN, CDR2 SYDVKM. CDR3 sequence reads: CASSLQTKTGVNTGELFF. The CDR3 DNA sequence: TGTGCCAGCAGTTTACAGACAAAAACAGGGGTCAACACCGGGGAGCTGTTTTTT.

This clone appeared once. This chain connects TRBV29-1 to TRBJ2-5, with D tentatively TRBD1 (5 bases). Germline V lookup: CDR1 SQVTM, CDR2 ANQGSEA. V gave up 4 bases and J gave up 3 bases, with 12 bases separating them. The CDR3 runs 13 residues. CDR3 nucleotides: TGCAGCGTTGTTCAGGGCGTTAAAGAGACCCAGTACTTC. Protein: CSVVQGVKETQYF. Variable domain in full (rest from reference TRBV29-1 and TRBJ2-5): SAVISQKPSRDICQRGTSLTIQCQVDSQVTMMFWYRQQPGQSLTLIATANQGSEATYESGFVIDKFPISRPNLTFSTLTVSNMSPEDSSIYLCSVVQGVKETQYFGPGTRLLVL.

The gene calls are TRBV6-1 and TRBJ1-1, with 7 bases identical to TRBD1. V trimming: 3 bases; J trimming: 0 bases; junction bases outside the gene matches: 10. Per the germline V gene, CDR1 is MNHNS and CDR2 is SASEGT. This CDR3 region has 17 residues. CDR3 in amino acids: CASSEKGARDMNTEAFF. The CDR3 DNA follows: TGTGCCAGCAGTGAGAAGGGGGCGCGGGATATGAACACTGAAGCTTTCTTT.

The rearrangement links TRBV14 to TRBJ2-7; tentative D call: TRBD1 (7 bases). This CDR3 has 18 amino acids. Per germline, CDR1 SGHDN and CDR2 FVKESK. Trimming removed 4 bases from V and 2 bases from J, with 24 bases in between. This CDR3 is CASSPRDSRQCKTYEQYF. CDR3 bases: TGTGCCAGCAGCCCGCGGGACAGCCGACAATGCAAAACCTACGAGCAGTACTTC.

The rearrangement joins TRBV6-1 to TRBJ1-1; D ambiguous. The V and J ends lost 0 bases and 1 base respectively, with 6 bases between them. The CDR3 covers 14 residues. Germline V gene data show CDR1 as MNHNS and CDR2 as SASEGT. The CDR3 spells CASSEAPGNTEAFF. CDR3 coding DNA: TGTGCCAGCAGTGAAGCGCCCGGGAACACTGAAGCTTTCTTT.

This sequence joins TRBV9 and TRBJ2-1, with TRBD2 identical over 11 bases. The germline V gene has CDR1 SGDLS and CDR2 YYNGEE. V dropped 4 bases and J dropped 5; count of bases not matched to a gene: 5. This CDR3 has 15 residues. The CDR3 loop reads CASSNLAGGHNEQFF. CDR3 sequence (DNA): TGTGCCAGCAGCAACCTAGCGGGGGGCCACAATGAGCAGTTCTTC. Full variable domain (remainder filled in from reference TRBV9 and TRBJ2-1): DSGVTQTPKHLITATGQRVTLRCSPRSGDLSVYWYQQSLDQGLQFLIQYYNGEERAKGNILERFSAQQFPDLHSELNLSSLELGDSALYFCASSNLAGGHNEQFFGPGTRLTVL.

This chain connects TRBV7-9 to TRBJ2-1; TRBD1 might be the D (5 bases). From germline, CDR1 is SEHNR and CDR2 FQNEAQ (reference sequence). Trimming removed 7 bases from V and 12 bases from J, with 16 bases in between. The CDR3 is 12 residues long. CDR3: CASTHTRASQFF. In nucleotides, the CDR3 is TGTGCCAGCACCCATACCAGGGCTTCGCAGTTCTTC.

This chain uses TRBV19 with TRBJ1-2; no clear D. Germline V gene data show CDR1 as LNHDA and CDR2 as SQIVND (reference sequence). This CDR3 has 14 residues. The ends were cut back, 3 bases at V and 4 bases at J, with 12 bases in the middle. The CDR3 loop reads CASSIKQHFYGYTF. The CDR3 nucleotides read TGTGCCAGTAGTATTAAACAGCACTTCTATGGCTACACCTTC.

The CDR3 sequence is CASSQDLGRTSGGSYEQYF. For the CDR3, the DNA is TGCGCCAGCAGCCAAGATTTGGGCCGAACTAGCGGGGGCTCCTACGAGCAGTACTTC. V gene TRBV4-1 combines with J gene TRBJ2-7; 11 nucleotides align to TRBD2. After removal of 0 bases from V and 0 bases from J, the junction contained 10 bases not matched to a gene. The CDR3 has 19 amino acids. Germline loops: CDR1 MGHRA, CDR2 YSYEKL.

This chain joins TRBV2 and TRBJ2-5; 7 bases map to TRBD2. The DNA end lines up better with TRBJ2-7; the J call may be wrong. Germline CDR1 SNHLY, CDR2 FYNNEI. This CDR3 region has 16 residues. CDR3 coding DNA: TGTGCCAGCAGGCACCGGAAGCGGGGCGAACTCTACGAGCAGTACTTC. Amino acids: CASRHRKRGELYEQYF.

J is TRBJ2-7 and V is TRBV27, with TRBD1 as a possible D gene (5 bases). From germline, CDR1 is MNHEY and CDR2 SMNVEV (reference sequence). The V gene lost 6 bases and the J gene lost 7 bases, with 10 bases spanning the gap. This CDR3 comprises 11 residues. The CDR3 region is CASSEGQEQYF. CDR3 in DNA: TGTGCCAGCAGCGAAGGACAAGAGCAGTACTTC.

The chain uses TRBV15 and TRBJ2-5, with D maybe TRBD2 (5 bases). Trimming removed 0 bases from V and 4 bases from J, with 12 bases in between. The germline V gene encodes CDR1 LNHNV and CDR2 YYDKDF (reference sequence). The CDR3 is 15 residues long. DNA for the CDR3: TGTGCCACCAGCAGAGATCGGGGTTTCGGAGAGACCCAGTACTTC. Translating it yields CATSRDRGFGETQYF.

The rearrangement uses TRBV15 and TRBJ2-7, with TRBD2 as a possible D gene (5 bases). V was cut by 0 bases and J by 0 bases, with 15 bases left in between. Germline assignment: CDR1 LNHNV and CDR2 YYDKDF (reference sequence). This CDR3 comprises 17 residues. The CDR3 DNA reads TGTGCCACCAGCAGAGATCTGAGAGGGCGTTTCTCCTACGAGCAGTACTTC. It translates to CATSRDLRGRFSYEQYF.

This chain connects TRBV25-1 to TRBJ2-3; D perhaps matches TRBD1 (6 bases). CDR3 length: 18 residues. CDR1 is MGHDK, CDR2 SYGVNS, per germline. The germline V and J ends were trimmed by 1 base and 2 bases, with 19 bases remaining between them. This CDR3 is CASSEWAMLDSYTDTQYF. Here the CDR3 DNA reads TGTGCCAGCAGTGAATGGGCAATGTTGGACAGCTACACAGATACGCAGTATTTT.

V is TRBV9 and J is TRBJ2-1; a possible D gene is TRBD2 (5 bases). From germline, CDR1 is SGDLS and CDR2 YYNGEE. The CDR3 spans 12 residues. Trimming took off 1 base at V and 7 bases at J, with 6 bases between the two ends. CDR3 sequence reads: CASSVPGNEQFF. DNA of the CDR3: TGTGCCAGCAGCGTACCGGGGAATGAGCAGTTCTTC.

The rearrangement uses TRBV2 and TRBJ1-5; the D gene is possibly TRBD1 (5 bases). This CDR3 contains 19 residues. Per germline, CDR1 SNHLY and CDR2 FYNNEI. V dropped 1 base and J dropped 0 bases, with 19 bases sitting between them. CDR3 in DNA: TGTGCCAGCAGTGAAGGGGTAGTTCCAGGGAGGTTTAGCAATCAGCCCCAGCATTTT. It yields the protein CASSEGVVPGRFSNQPQHF.